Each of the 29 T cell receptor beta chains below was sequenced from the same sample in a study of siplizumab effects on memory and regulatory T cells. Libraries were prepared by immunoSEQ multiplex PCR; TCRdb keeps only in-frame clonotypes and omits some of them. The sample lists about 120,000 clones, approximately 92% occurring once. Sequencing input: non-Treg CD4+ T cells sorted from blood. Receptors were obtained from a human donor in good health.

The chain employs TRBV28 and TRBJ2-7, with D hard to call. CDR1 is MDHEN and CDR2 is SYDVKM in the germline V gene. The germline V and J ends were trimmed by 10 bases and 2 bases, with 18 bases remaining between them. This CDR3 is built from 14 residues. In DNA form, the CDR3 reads TGTGCCACTAGAAAGGGTTCGAAGACCTACGAGCAGTACTTC. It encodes CATRKGSKTYEQYF.

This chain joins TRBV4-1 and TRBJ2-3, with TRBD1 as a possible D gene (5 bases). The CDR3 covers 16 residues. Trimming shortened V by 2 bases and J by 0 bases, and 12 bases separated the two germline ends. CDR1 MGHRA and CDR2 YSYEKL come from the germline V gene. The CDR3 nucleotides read TGCGCCAGCAGCCAAAAGTCGACAGCCAGCACAGATACGCAGTATTTT. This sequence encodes CASSQKSTASTDTQYF.

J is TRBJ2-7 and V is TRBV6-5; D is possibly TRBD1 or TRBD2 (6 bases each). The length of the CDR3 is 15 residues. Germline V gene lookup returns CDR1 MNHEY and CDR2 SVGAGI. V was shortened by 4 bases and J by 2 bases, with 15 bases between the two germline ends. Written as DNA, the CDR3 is TGTGCCAGCAGTTCGGGGGCGAGGGGTGCCTACGAGCAGTACTTC. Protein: CASSSGARGAYEQYF.

The CDR3 DNA reads TGTGCCAGCAGTAGGGGACGGCCGAACACCGGGGAGCTGTTTTTT. It yields the protein CASSRGRPNTGELFF. The gene calls are TRBV6-1 and TRBJ2-2; either TRBD1 or TRBD2 may supply D (5 bases each). The CDR3 length is 15 residues. The V end lost 5 bases, the J end lost 0 bases, and 10 bases lay between the germline ends. Per the germline V gene, CDR1 is MNHNS and CDR2 is SASEGT.

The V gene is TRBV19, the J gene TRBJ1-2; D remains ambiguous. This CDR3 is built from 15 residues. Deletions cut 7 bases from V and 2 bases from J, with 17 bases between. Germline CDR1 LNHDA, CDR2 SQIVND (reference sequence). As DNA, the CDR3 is TGTGCCAGTATCCTCTCTCCAGGCGGAAACTATGGCTACACCTTC. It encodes CASILSPGGNYGYTF.

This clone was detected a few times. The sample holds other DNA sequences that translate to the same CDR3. CDR3 coding DNA: TGCGCCAGCAGCTTGACGGGGGAGGGCTATGGCTACACCTTC. This sequence encodes CASSLTGEGYGYTF. The J gene is TRBJ1-2, the V gene TRBV5-1, with D maybe TRBD1 (5 bases). Looked up from germline, CDR1 is SGHRS and CDR2 is YFSETQ. This CDR3 comprises 14 residues. V lost 1 base and J lost 4, with 11 bases in between.

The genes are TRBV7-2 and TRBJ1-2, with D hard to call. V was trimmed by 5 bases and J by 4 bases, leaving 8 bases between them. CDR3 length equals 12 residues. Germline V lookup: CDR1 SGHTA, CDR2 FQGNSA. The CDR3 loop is CASSPDRYGYTF. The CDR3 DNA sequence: TGTGCCAGCAGCCCAGACCGCTATGGCTACACCTTC.

The DNA for the CDR3 is TGTGCCAGCGAGGGGGGGAACACTGAAGCTTTCTTT. It specifies CASEGGNTEAFF. This rearrangement joins TRBV6-5 to TRBJ1-1; tentatively, D is TRBD1 (6 bases). CDR1 and CDR2 (germline): MNHEY, SVGAGI. This CDR3 region has 12 residues. Trimming stripped 8 bases from V and 1 base from J, with 8 bases between.

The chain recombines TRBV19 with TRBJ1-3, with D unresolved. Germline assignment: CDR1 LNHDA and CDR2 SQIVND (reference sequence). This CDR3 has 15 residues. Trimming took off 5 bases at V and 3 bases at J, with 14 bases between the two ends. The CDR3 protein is CASSWVFRGGNTIYF. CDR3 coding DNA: TGTGCCAGTAGTTGGGTTTTCCGCGGTGGAAACACCATATATTTT. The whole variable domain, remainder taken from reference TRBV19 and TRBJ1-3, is DGGITQSPKYLFRKEGQNVTLSCEQNLNHDAMYWYRQDPGQGLRLIYYSQIVNDFQKGDIAEGYSVSREKKESFPLTVTSAQKNPTAFYLCASSWVFRGGNTIYFGEGSWLTVV.

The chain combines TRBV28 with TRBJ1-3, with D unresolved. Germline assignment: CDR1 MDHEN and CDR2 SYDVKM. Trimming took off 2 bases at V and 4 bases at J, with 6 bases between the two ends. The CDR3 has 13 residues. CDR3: CASSLPVGNTIYF. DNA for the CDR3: TGTGCCAGCAGTTTACCGGTGGGAAACACCATATATTTT.

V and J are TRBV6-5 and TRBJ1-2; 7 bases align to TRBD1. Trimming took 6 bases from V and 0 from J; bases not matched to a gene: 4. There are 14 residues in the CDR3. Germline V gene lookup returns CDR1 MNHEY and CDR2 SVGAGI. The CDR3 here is CASSWGQSNYGYTF. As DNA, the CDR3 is TGTGCCAGCAGCTGGGGACAGTCTAACTATGGCTACACCTTC.

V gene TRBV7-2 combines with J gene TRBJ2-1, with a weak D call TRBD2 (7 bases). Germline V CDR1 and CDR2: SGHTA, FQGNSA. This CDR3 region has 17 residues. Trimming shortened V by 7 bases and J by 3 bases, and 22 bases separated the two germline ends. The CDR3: CASTLPRGGANYNEQFF. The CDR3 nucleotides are TGTGCCAGCACCCTACCCAGAGGGGGGGCAAACTACAATGAGCAGTTCTTC. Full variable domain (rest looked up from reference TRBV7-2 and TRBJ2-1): GAGVSQSPSNKVTEKGKDVELRCDPISGHTALYWYRQSLGQGLEFLIYFQGNSAPDKSGLPSDRFSAERTGGSVSTLTIQRTQQEDSAVYLCASTLPRGGANYNEQFFGPGTRLTVL.

CDR3 in DNA: TGTGCCAGCAGTACCAGGACAGGGAGCATGAACACTGAAGCTTTCTTT. Translated: CASSTRTGSMNTEAFF. The V gene is TRBV28, the J gene TRBJ1-1; 8 nucleotides align to TRBD1. The CDR3 loop spans 16 amino acids. V gave up 5 bases and J gave up 0 bases; unmatched junction bases: 8. Germline V gene data show CDR1 as MDHEN and CDR2 as SYDVKM.

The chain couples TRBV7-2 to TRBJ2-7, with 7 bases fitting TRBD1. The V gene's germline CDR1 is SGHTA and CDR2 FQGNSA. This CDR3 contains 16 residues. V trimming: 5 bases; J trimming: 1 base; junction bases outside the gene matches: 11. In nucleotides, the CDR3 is TGTGCCAGCAGCCCCCGGGCAGGGGACAGATCCTACGAGCAGTACTTC. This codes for CASSPRAGDRSYEQYF. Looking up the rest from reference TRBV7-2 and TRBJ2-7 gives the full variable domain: GAGVSQSPSNKVTEKGKDVELRCDPISGHTALYWYRQSLGQGLEFLIYFQGNSAPDKSGLPSDRFSAERTGGSVSTLTIQRTQQEDSAVYLCASSPRAGDRSYEQYFGPGTRLTVT.

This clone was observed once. In DNA form, the CDR3 reads TGTGCCAGCAGCTTTCTCCCAGGGGCACGGGGGGATACGCAGTATTTT. It encodes CASSFLPGARGDTQYF. This chain joins TRBV7-3 and TRBJ2-3, with D perhaps being TRBD1 or TRBD2 (6 bases each). The germline V gene encodes CDR1 SGHTA and CDR2 FQGTGA. V was shortened by 3 bases and J by 6 bases, with 19 bases between the two germline ends. The CDR3 is 16 amino acids.

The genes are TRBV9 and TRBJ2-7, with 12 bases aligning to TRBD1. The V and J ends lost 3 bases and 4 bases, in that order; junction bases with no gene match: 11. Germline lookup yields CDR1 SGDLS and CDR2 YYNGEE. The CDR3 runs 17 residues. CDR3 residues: CASSGSVGQGAQYEQYF. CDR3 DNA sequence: TGTGCCAGCAGCGGATCTGTGGGACAGGGGGCACAGTACGAGCAGTACTTC.

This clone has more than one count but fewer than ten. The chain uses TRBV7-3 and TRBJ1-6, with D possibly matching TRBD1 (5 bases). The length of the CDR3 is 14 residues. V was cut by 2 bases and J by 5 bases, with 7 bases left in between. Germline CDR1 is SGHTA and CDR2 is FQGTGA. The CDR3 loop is CASSLSGNNSPLHF. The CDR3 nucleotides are TGTGCCAGCAGCTTATCAGGGAATAATTCACCCCTCCACTTT.

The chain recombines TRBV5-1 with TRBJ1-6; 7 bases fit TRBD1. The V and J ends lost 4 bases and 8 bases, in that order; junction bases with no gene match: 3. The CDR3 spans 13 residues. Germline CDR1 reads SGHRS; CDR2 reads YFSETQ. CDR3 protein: CASSLGTDSPLHF. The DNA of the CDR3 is TGCGCCAGCAGCCTAGGGACAGATTCACCCCTCCACTTT. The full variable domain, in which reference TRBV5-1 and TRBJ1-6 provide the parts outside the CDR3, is KAGVTQTPRYLIKTRGQQVTLSCSPISGHRSVSWYQQTPGQGLQFLFEYFSETQRNKGNFPGRFSGRQFSNSRSEMNVSTLELGDSALYLCASSLGTDSPLHFGNGTRLTVT.

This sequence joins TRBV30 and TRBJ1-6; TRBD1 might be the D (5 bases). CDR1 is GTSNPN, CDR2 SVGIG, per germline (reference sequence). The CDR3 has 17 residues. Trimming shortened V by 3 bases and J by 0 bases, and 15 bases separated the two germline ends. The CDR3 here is CAWRPPGRVSYNSPLHF. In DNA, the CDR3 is TGTGCCTGGAGACCCCCCGGCAGGGTCTCCTATAATTCACCCCTCCACTTT.

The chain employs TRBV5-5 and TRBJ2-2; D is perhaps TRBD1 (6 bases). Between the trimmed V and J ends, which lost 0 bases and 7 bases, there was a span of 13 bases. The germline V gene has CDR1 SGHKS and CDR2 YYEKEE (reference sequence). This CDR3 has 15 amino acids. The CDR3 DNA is TGTGCCAGCAGCTTGGACAGGGCCAAGCGCGGGGAGCTGTTTTTT. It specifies CASSLDRAKRGELFF.

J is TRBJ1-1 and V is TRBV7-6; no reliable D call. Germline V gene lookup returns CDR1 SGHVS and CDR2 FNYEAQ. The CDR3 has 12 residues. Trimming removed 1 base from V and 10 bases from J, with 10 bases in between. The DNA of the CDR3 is TGTGCCAGCAGCTTAGTTCGGGGTATAGCTTTCTTT. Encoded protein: CASSLVRGIAFF.

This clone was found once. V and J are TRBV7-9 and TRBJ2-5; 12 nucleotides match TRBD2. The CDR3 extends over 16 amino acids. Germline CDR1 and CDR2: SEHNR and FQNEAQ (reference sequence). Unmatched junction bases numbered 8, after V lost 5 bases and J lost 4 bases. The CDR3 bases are TGTGCCAGCAGCCCCCAGCTAGCGGGGGGGCGAGAGACCCAGTACTTC. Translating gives CASSPQLAGGRETQYF.

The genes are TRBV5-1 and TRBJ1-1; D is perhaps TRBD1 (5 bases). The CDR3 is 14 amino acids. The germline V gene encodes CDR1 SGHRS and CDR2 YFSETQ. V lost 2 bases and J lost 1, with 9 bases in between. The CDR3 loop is CASSLGVTNTEAFF. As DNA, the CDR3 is TGCGCCAGCAGCTTAGGGGTAACGAACACTGAAGCTTTCTTT.

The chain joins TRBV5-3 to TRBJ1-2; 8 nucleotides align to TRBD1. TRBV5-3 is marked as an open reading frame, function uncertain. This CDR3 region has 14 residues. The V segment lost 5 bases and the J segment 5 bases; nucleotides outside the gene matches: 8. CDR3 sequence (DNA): TGTGCCAGAAGAAATGGACAGGGCCCATATGGCTACACCTTC. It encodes CARRNGQGPYGYTF.

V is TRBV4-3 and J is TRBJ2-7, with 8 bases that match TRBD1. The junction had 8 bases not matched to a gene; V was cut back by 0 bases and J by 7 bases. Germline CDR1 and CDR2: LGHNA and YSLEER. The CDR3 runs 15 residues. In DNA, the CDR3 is TGCGCCAGCAGCCAAGAGGCGCAGGGGGCCGGTGAGCAGTACTTC. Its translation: CASSQEAQGAGEQYF.

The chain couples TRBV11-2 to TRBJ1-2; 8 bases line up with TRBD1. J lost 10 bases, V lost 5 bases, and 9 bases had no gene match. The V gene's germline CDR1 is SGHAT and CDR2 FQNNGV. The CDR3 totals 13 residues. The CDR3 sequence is CASSPSRQGSYTF. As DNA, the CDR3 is TGTGCCAGCAGCCCTTCTCGACAGGGGTCCTACACCTTC. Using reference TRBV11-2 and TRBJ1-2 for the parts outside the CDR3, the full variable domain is EAGVAQSPRYKIIEKRQSVAFWCNPISGHATLYWYQQILGQGPKLLIQFQNNGVVDDSQLPKDRFSAERLKGVDSTLKIQPAKLEDSAVYLCASSPSRQGSYTFGSGTRLTVV.

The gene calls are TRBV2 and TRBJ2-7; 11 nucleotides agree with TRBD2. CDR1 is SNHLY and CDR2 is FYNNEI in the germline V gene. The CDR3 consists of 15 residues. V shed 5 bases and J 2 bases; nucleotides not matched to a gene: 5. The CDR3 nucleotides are TGTGCCAGCAGTCCGATACTAGCGGGGGCCTACGAGCAGTACTTC. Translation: CASSPILAGAYEQYF.

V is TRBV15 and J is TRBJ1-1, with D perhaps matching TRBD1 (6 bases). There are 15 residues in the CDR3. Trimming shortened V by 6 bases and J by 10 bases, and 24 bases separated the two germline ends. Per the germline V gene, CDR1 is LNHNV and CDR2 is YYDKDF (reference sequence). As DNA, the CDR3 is TGTGCCACCAGAATCGGGCCGGACAGAGATCTTGGAGCTTTCTTT. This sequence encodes CATRIGPDRDLGAFF.

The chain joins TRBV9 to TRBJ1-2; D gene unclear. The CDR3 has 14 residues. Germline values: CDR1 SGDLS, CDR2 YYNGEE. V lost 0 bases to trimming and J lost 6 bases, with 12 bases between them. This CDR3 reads CASSVEVPGDGYTF. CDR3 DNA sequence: TGTGCCAGCAGCGTAGAAGTCCCCGGGGATGGCTACACCTTC. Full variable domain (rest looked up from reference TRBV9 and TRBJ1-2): DSGVTQTPKHLITATGQRVTLRCSPRSGDLSVYWYQQSLDQGLQFLIQYYNGEERAKGNILERFSAQQFPDLHSELNLSSLELGDSALYFCASSVEVPGDGYTFGSGTRLTVV.